This TCR beta chain comes out of a study of blood T cell repertoires in COVID-19. Study-wide context: COVID-19 samples from acute and convalescent phases originated in the United States, Italy and Spain. T cells, B-cell-depleted T cells, or PBMCs supplied cDNA or gDNA.

Seattle researchers signed up patients amid active infection and tracked them longitudinally. Original analysis: By means of reference gene primer amplification, nucleated cell counts were estimated. The table came from immunoSEQ multiplex PCR; TCRdb's copy has only in-frame clones and leaves some out. The V and J calls and clone size are taken from that table; D and trimming were inferred from the DNA. In the table there are 540,000 or so clones, 70% to 90% of which are singletons. Germline CDR1 GTSNPN, CDR2 SVGIG (reference sequence). V gave up 1 base and J gave up 2 bases, with 6 bases separating them. The CDR3 covers 14 residues.

V and J are TRBV30 and TRBJ1-6; TRBD1 is a possible D gene (6 bases). The sample was peripheral blood. The source of this sequence is a woman aged 45-59 years with COVID-19, enrolled during active disease. The CDR3 bases are TGTGCCTGGAGTGGGACAGCCTATAATTCACCCCTCCACTTT. Translation gives CAWSGTAYNSPLHF.